These 5 T cell receptor beta chains share one sample of origin, sequenced in a study of blood T cells in healthy people across ages. The second PCR ran 7 to 11 cycles with a sample-barcoded 5' primer and J-beta primers. TCRdb re-analysed the 5' RACE reads in MiXCR, keeping a single row per CDR3 protein. This table holds 1,300,000 or so distinct CDR3 sequences, around 55% found once. The specimen sequenced was blood. All receptors come from a man between 18 and 29 years old in good health.

This chain connects TRBV5-6 to TRBJ2-7, with 7 bases that match TRBD2. The end of the DNA is better explained by TRBJ2-5, so the J call may be wrong. Germline loops: CDR1 SGHDT, CDR2 YYEEEE. This CDR3 spans 14 amino acids. The CDR3 coding sequence is TGTGCCAGCAGCTTGGACGGGAGGATTGAGACCCAGTACTTC. Amino acids: CASSLDGRIETQYF.

V usage is TRBV13 and J usage is TRBJ2-3; D may be TRBD2 (6 bases). CDR1 and CDR2 (germline): PRHDT, FYEKMQ (reference sequence). The CDR3 sequence is 13 residues long. V dropped 5 bases and J dropped 4 bases, with 10 bases sitting between them. The CDR3 loop is CASSPRDSDTQYF. The DNA of the CDR3 is TGTGCCAGCAGCCCCCGGGACTCAGATACGCAGTATTTT.

In its sample, this clonotype was seen a few times. The chain has TRBV5-1 and TRBJ2-4; weak D call: TRBD1 (6 bases). The J call is in doubt because the DNA end fits TRBJ2-7 better. This CDR3 spans 15 amino acids. In germline, CDR1 is SGHRS, CDR2 YFSETQ. CDR3: CASTPGTDRIYEQYF. The CDR3 coding sequence is TGCGCCAGCACCCCGGGTACTGACAGGATCTACGAGCAGTACTTC.

This sequence joins TRBV20-1 and TRBJ2-2, with D possibly being TRBD2 (5 bases). The germline V gene has CDR1 DFQATT and CDR2 SNEGSKA (reference sequence). V was shortened by 2 bases and J by 3 bases, with 10 bases between the two germline ends. CDR3 length equals 14 residues. For the CDR3, the DNA is TGCAGTGCTAGATCCCCCGGGGACACCGGGGAGCTGTTTTTT. It is translated as CSARSPGDTGELFF.

This clonotype was observed a few times. The chain links TRBV20-1 to TRBJ2-5; 7 nucleotides align to TRBD1. Germline values: CDR1 DFQATT, CDR2 SNEGSKA (reference sequence). This CDR3 region has 13 residues. The trim removed 5 bases at V and 4 bases at J, leaving 7 bases unmatched. In DNA form, the CDR3 reads TGCAGTGCTTCACAGGGGTTGGTAGAGACCCAGTACTTC. Its translation: CSASQGLVETQYF.